The clone carrying this T cell receptor (beta chain) has just one count. The CDR3 consists of 13 residues. Germline assignment: CDR1 MDHEN and CDR2 SYDVKM. Trimming cost V 8 bases and J 2 bases; bases outside gene matches: 5. The data are from a study of blood T cell repertoires in COVID-19. The wider study: COVID-19 samples, acute and convalescent, were from the United States, Italy and Spain. PBMCs, B-cell-depleted T cells, or T cells provided the cDNA or gDNA that made up the material.

Per the original methods: Amplified reference gene primers provided the basis for estimating nucleated cell counts. TCRdb's copy holds only in-frame clones and misses some; the assay was immunoSEQ multiplex PCR. From that table come the V and J calls and clone size; the DNA was used to work out D and trimming. The sample includes tens of thousands of clones, around 84% of them seen just once. Input material: peripheral blood. This receptor was identified in a human donor in a cohort sampled during active COVID-19. The chain recombines TRBV28 with TRBJ2-7, with 8 bases that match TRBD1. CDR3 in amino acids: CASSGQVTYEQYF. The CDR3 DNA is TGTGCCAGCTCGGGACAGGTCACCTACGAGCAGTACTTC. Looking up the rest from reference TRBV28 and TRBJ2-7 gives the full variable domain: DVKVTQSSRYLVKRTGEKVFLECVQDMDHENMFWYRQDPGLGLRLIYFSYDVKMKEKGDIPEGYSVSREKKERFSLILESASTNQTSMYLCASSGQVTYEQYFGPGTRLTVT.